The 11 T cell receptor beta chains below all came from one sample that was sequenced in a study of PD-1 blockade in classical Hodgkin lymphoma (dated by TCRdb to 2018 to 2021). Library construction relied on the immunoSEQ multiplex PCR assay. TCRdb re-hosts the immuneACCESS table, in-frame sequences only. Its copies lack some clones; in the studies checked, an unresolved V gene accounts for under half of them, and the cause for the rest is not known. Within this sample are 100,000 to 120,000 clones, with around 89% of them counted one time only. Clones ranked in the top ten supply just under 20% of the sample. The sample's time point label, decoded: cycle 2 day 1 (C2D1) of nivolumab. Every trial patient had relapsed following autologous stem cell transplantation, and prior brentuximab vedotin exposure was what differed among cohorts A, B and C. This sample comprised peripheral blood mononuclear cells (PBMCs), obtained before the second cycle of nivolumab. Source of these receptors: a human donor with classical Hodgkin lymphoma.

The chain has TRBV11-2 and TRBJ2-1, with 8 bases aligning to TRBD2. V lost 5 bases to trimming and J lost 2 bases; unmatched junction nucleotides: 5. The CDR3 covers 15 residues. Germline CDR1 and CDR2: SGHAT and FQNNGV. The CDR3 protein is CASSPSGLAYNEQFF. The CDR3 nucleotides are TGTGCCAGCAGCCCATCGGGACTAGCCTACAATGAGCAGTTCTTC.

The chain employs TRBV27 and TRBJ2-3; 13 nucleotides match TRBD2. Germline CDR1 is MNHEY and CDR2 is SMNVEV (reference sequence). The V and J ends lost 6 bases and 6 bases, in that order; junction bases with no gene match: 9. The CDR3 has 16 residues. The DNA for the CDR3 is TGTGCCAGCAGGCCCTGGACTAGCGGGAGCCCCGATACGCAGTATTTT. This sequence encodes CASRPWTSGSPDTQYF.

The rearrangement uses TRBV11-2 and TRBJ1-2, with 7 nucleotides matching TRBD1. The CDR3 extends over 14 amino acids. CDR1 SGHAT and CDR2 FQNNGV come from the germline V gene. The J segment lost 5 bases and the V segment lost 5 bases, leaving 8 bases of the junction unmatched. CDR3 amino acids: CASSGRQGLYGYTF. The CDR3 DNA reads TGTGCCAGCAGCGGCCGACAGGGTCTTTATGGCTACACCTTC.

This clone was seen just once. The chain carries TRBV11-2 and TRBJ1-1; 11 nucleotides line up with TRBD1. Germline CDR1 is SGHAT and CDR2 is FQNNGV. J lost 5 bases, V lost 1 base, and 9 bases had no gene match. This CDR3 contains 17 residues. In nucleotides, the CDR3 is TGTGCCAGCAGCTTAGTGTCTGGACAGGGGGCGATTACTGAAGCTTTCTTT. It specifies CASSLVSGQGAITEAFF.

In this sample, this clone turned up once. The rearrangement links TRBV7-9 to TRBJ2-7; 12 bases agree with TRBD2. With 6 bases clipped from V and 6 bases from J, the junction kept 6 bases outside the gene matches. The germline gives CDR1 SEHNR, CDR2 FQNEAQ (reference sequence). CDR3 length equals 14 residues. The chain's CDR3 is CASSKTSGRGEQYF. CDR3 coding DNA: TGTGCCAGCAGTAAGACTAGCGGGAGAGGCGAGCAGTACTTC.

The chain couples TRBV19 to TRBJ1-2, with D perhaps TRBD1 (6 bases). The CDR3 loop spans 11 amino acids. The V gene's germline CDR1 is LNHDA and CDR2 SQIVND (reference sequence). Trimming stripped 7 bases from V and 10 bases from J, with 13 bases between. CDR3 protein: CASTRGALYTF. DNA for the CDR3: TGTGCCAGTACTAGGGGGGCACTCTACACCTTC.

This chain links TRBV15 with TRBJ1-3; D is ambiguous. The germline V gene has CDR1 LNHNV and CDR2 YYDKDF (reference sequence). This CDR3 region has 12 residues. The CDR3 loop reads CAATTPGDTIYF. CDR3 coding DNA: TGTGCTGCGACGACCCCCGGGGACACCATATATTTT.

This sequence joins TRBV5-6 and TRBJ2-1; D possibly corresponds to TRBD2 (5 bases). CDR3 size: 16 residues. V lost 2 bases and J lost 8, with 20 bases in between. Germline CDR1 reads SGHDT; CDR2 reads YYEEEE. The CDR3: CASSLRVRLSGDEQFF. As DNA, the CDR3 is TGTGCCAGCAGCTTAAGGGTCAGACTCTCCGGGGATGAGCAGTTCTTC.

This clone was counted a single time. The CDR3 sequence: CASGGQGGSGANVLTF. The CDR3 bases are TGTGCCAGCGGGGGGCAGGGAGGATCTGGGGCCAACGTCCTGACTTTC. The chain carries TRBV28 and TRBJ2-6; tentatively, D is TRBD1 or TRBD2 (6 bases each). The germline gives CDR1 MDHEN, CDR2 SYDVKM. The V and J ends lost 8 bases and 1 base respectively, with 15 bases between them. This CDR3 has 16 amino acids.

This chain uses TRBV6-5 with TRBJ1-5, with a weak D call TRBD1 (6 bases). V lost 5 bases and J 6 bases, leaving 14 bases between the germline ends. There are 14 residues in the CDR3. Germline V gives CDR1 MNHEY, CDR2 SVGAGI. As DNA, the CDR3 is TGTGCCAGCAGTCGTACAGGGTGGGGTCAGCCCCAGCATTTT. Translating gives CASSRTGWGQPQHF.

This clone was found a few times. The chain recombines TRBV7-2 with TRBJ2-1; 9 bases agree with TRBD2. The junction had 11 bases not matched to a gene; V was cut back by 5 bases and J by 6 bases. The CDR3 extends over 16 amino acids. The germline CDR1 and CDR2 sequences are SGHTA and FQGNSA. CDR3 loop: CASSVSGSHRRNEQFF. CDR3 nucleotide sequence: TGTGCCAGCAGCGTTAGCGGGAGCCACCGACGCAATGAGCAGTTCTTC.